The rows below give T cell receptor beta chains drawn from one sample of a study of shared clonotypes between healthy human individuals. TCRdb's copy holds only in-frame clones and misses some; the assay was immunoSEQ multiplex PCR. The sample records some 1,100,000 clones, 75% to 80% being singletons. Material: memory CD4+ T cells from PBMCs. These TCRs come from a man younger than 35 in good health. Some clones in this sample may be carry-over from other donors' samples. Both conserved end residues are part of each CDR3. The D gene is left open where the match is weak. Clone size is shown for a subset of rows, as once, few, many or a class of expanded clone.

j_gene,abundance,d_gene,v_gene,CDR3aa,CDR3nt
TRBJ2-7,.,.,TRBV28,CASSLGPGEQYF,TGTGCCAGCAGTCTAGGCCCGGGAGAGCAGTACTTC
TRBJ2-5,few,TRBD1,TRBV6-6,CASRTHTGVQYF,TGTGCCAGCAGGACCCATACAGGGGTCCAGTACTTC
TRBJ1-4,.,.,TRBV6-6,CASRTGLGANEKLFF,TGTGCCAGCAGAACCGGACTCGGGGCAAATGAAAAACTGTTTTTT
TRBJ2-5,.,TRBD2,TRBV4-1,CASSQYQSRGRVYQETQYF,TGCGCCAGCAGCCAATATCAGTCACGCGGGAGGGTATACCAAGAGACCCAGTACTTC
TRBJ2-7,.,.,TRBV7-6,CASSPFLINEQYF,TGTGCCAGCAGCCCTTTTCTCATCAACGAGCAGTACTTC
TRBJ2-5,.,.,TRBV12-5,CASGLYANQETQYF,TGTGCTAGTGGTTTGTATGCAAACCAAGAGACCCAGTACTTC
TRBJ2-1,once,.,TRBV5-1,CASSPSGGGNEQFF,TGCGCCAGCAGCCCCAGCGGCGGCGGCAATGAGCAGTTCTTC
TRBJ2-1,many,TRBD2,TRBV7-3,CASSPGLAFDEQFF,TGTGCCAGCAGCCCTGGACTAGCTTTTGATGAGCAGTTCTTC
TRBJ2-3,.,TRBD1,TRBV6-6,CASRSDRAFRDTQYF,TGTGCCAGCAGATCGGACAGGGCTTTTAGAGATACGCAGTATTTT
TRBJ2-3,.,TRBD2,TRBV6-6,CATHWGGGPEDTQYF,TGTGCCACCCATTGGGGGGGAGGGCCGGAAGATACGCAGTATTTT
TRBJ2-1,.,.,TRBV7-2,CASSLGRGGYNEQFF,TGTGCCAGCAGCTTAGGCAGGGGGGGATACAATGAGCAGTTCTTC
TRBJ1-1,.,.,TRBV29-1,CSVAGSGNTEAFF,TGCAGCGTTGCAGGGTCAGGGAACACTGAAGCTTTCTTT
TRBJ2-5,.,TRBD2,TRBV5-4,CASSDGLGAETQYF,TGTGCCAGCAGCGACGGACTAGGCGCAGAGACCCAGTACTTC
TRBJ1-2,.,TRBD1,TRBV28,CASSFLGTEGAVGYTF,TGTGCCAGCAGTTTCTTGGGGACAGAAGGCGCGGTTGGCTACACCTTC
TRBJ2-7,few,TRBD2,TRBV30,CAWSKKAGVGEQYF,TGTGCCTGGAGTAAAAAAGCGGGAGTGGGCGAGCAGTACTTC
TRBJ2-4,few,TRBD2,TRBV27,CASQSIAGVKNIQYF,TGTGCCAGCCAGTCTATCGCGGGAGTCAAAAACATTCAGTACTTC
TRBJ2-7,once,.,TRBV5-1,CASSSPEAYEQYF,TGCGCCAGCAGCTCCCCTGAAGCCTACGAGCAGTACTTC
TRBJ1-5,.,TRBD1,TRBV6-6,CASSLRQGDQPQHF,TGTGCCAGCAGCCTCCGACAGGGCGACCAGCCCCAGCATTTT
TRBJ1-5,.,TRBD1,TRBV6-1,CASSESRGSNQPQHF,TGTGCCAGCAGCGAGAGCAGGGGGAGCAATCAGCCCCAGCATTTT
TRBJ1-4,.,.,TRBV5-4,CASSPTAGNEKLFF,TGTGCCAGCAGCCCGACAGCCGGTAATGAAAAACTGTTTTTT
TRBJ2-5,.,.,TRBV20-1,CSARRAETQYF,TGCAGTGCTAGGAGGGCAGAGACCCAGTACTTC
TRBJ2-1,.,.,TRBV7-8,CASSVRDGGDEQFF,TGTGCCAGCAGTGTGAGGGACGGCGGCGATGAGCAGTTCTTC